What follows describes a single TCR beta chain. The target antigen is unknown. The record originates from a study of cytomegalovirus exposure and HLA in healthy donors. At the level of the study: Counted in an early data release were 85 million or so unique TCRs from HLA-typed donors. Study-level findings and limits: Associated with cytomegalovirus, according to the listing, were 150 to 200 TCR beta chains.

The PCR employed 60 Vbeta primers together with 13 Jbeta primers. Per the original methods: Some 11 million of the 60 million to 80 million unique TCR beta chains counted in a later analysis were shared. Sequenced by immunoSEQ multiplex PCR; TCRdb stores in-frame clones only, minus some. V and J calls and clone size are copied from that table; D and trimming were computed from the DNA. The profile shows over 100,000 clones, 75% to 80% of them singletons. The TCR originated in a woman aged 40-49 years in good health and CMV-seropositive. Sequences were obtained from PBMCs.

This CDR3 reads CASSLATGFQTDTQYF. The CDR3 coding sequence is TGCGCCAGCAGCTTGGCCACCGGGTTCCAAACAGATACGCAGTATTTT. The rearrangement links TRBV5-1 to TRBJ2-3; D is uncertain. Trimming took 0 bases from V and 3 from J, leaving 14 bases between them. Germline V lookup: CDR1 SGHRS, CDR2 YFSETQ. This CDR3 spans 16 amino acids.